These T cell receptor beta chains were read from a single sample in a study of beta chain features in type 1 diabetes. Libraries were prepared by immunoSEQ multiplex PCR; TCRdb keeps only in-frame clonotypes and omits some of them. The sample lists 600,000 to 700,000 clones; 9.5% to 15% were seen once. The sequenced sample was naive CD4+ T cells from blood. These receptors all stem from a man aged 30 to 39 with type 1 diabetes. Both conserved end residues are part of each CDR3. A D gene is named only where the DNA matches it firmly. Clone size is not always given. Where it is, it says once, few, many or a class for expanded clones.

J gene,clone size,V gene,CDR3 length,D gene,CDR3 protein,CDR3 DNA
TRBJ1-1,.,TRBV7-2,18,TRBD1,CASSFRPTGNSMGTEAFF,TGTGCCAGCAGCTTCAGGCCGACAGGGAATAGTATGGGGACTGAAGCTTTCTTT
TRBJ2-7,few,TRBV6-5,16,.,CASSYSLIGGSYEQYF,TGTGCCAGCAGTTACTCTTTAATTGGCGGCTCCTACGAGCAGTACTTC
TRBJ2-3,.,TRBV30,11,.,CAWSPRDTQYF,TGTGCCTGGAGCCCCCGAGATACGCAGTATTTT
TRBJ2-1,few,TRBV9,17,.,CASSVDYRTANPNEQFF,TGTGCCAGCAGCGTAGACTACCGGACAGCAAACCCCAATGAGCAGTTCTTC
TRBJ1-2,few,TRBV6-5,16,.,CASSSAGTPSNYGYTF,TGTGCCAGCAGTTCGGCAGGGACCCCTTCTAACTATGGCTACACCTTC
TRBJ1-2,few,TRBV7-9,13,.,CASSLEGLSGYTF,TGTGCCAGCAGCTTAGAGGGGTTAAGTGGCTACACCTTC
TRBJ2-3,.,TRBV7-2,15,TRBD2,CASSFSGASTDTQYF,TGTGCCAGCAGCTTTAGCGGGGCTAGCACAGATACGCAGTATTTT
TRBJ1-6,.,TRBV18,13,.,CASSYGGNSPLHF,TGTGCCAGCTCATATGGGGGTAATTCACCCCTCCACTTT
TRBJ1-2,few,TRBV7-2,15,.,CASSLGLDSLYGYTF,TGTGCCAGCAGCTTAGGACTTGACAGCCTCTATGGCTACACCTTC
TRBJ2-3,.,TRBV27,13,.,CASRDSGVDTQYF,TGTGCCAGCAGGGACAGCGGGGTAGATACGCAGTATTTT
TRBJ2-2,.,TRBV14,16,.,CASSSDIGGVTGELFF,TGTGCCAGCAGTTCAGACATTGGAGGGGTCACCGGGGAGCTGTTTTTT
TRBJ1-1,few,TRBV27,13,TRBD1,CASSLTGRTEAFF,TGTGCCAGCAGTTTGACAGGGAGGACTGAAGCTTTCTTT
TRBJ1-1,.,TRBV18,16,.,CASSPPGARSNTEAFF,TGTGCCAGCTCACCACCGGGGGCGCGCAGTAACACTGAAGCTTTCTTT
TRBJ1-6,.,TRBV9,12,.,CASTREGSPLHF,TGTGCCAGCACCAGGGAAGGTTCGCCCCTCCACTTT
TRBJ2-1,.,TRBV10-3,12,.,CAISEGVNEQFF,TGTGCCATCAGTGAAGGGGTGAATGAGCAGTTCTTC
TRBJ1-6,few,TRBV6-1,15,TRBD1,CASSRRTGDNSPLHF,TGTGCCAGCAGCCGAAGGACAGGGGATAATTCACCCCTCCACTTT
TRBJ2-3,few,TRBV15,17,TRBD1,CATSRAYPGQAADTQYF,TGTGCCACCAGCAGAGCTTATCCGGGACAGGCGGCAGATACGCAGTATTTT
TRBJ2-7,.,TRBV27,14,.,CASSSPGQTYEQYF,TGTGCCAGCAGTTCCCCAGGACAGACCTACGAGCAGTACTTC
TRBJ1-1,.,TRBV11-2,13,.,CASSLGGNTEAFF,TGTGCCAGCAGCTTGGGTGGGAACACTGAAGCTTTCTTT
TRBJ2-3,few,TRBV20-1,11,.,CSARSGDTQYF,TGCAGTGCTAGAAGTGGCGATACGCAGTATTTT
TRBJ1-2,.,TRBV28,9,.,CASSSPSTF,TGTGCCAGCAGTTCCCCCTCCACCTTC
TRBJ2-1,.,TRBV27,16,.,CASSPRRGDPYNEQFF,TGTGCCAGCAGTCCCCGCAGGGGAGATCCCTACAATGAGCAGTTCTTC
TRBJ2-3,few,TRBV5-4,14,TRBD1,CASSLRQGTDTQYF,TGTGCCAGCAGCCTCAGACAGGGAACAGATACGCAGTATTTT
TRBJ2-1,.,TRBV6-5,11,.,CASSYLNEQFF,TGTGCCAGCAGTTACCTTAATGAGCAGTTCTTC